This paragraph reports one T cell receptor beta chain. This clone was recorded only once. Its antigen is currently not known. It has no much larger one-base neighbor in the sample; base qualities were not kept. This entry is derived from a study of blood T cell repertoires in COVID-19 (TCRdb year 2020). Study-wide context: Samples from collaborators originated in the United States, Italy and Spain and spanned both the acute and convalescent phases of COVID-19. The material from the prospective study consisted of cDNA or gDNA derived from T cells, B-cell-depleted T cells, or PBMCs. Deeply sampled blood TCRbeta repertoires from subjects exposed to, actively infected with, or recovered from COVID-19 were included in the dataset. The repertoires were released in a freely available public database intended as a resource for research on the immune response to SARS-CoV-2. Samples were obtained from the ongoing ImmuneRACE study (first 160 participants) and from about 1,300 subjects provided by 6 global collaborators. A de-identified subject ID, COVID-19 status, age in years and sex were almost always included in the sample metadata. Where available, HLA class I and class II types were taken from metadata supplied by the sample provider and were not determined by assay-based typing. Findings and caveats that apply to the study as a whole: The quantity of clinical and demographic metadata differed by source and by participant and was supplied without curation.

TCRbeta CDR3 regions were amplified from genomic DNA using the immunoSEQ Assay, a bias-controlled multiplex PCR. As for the authors' bioinformatics: Nucleated cell counts per sample were estimated from amplification of reference gene primers within the assay. Sequence reads were collapsed and filtered to measure the absolute abundance of every unique TCRbeta CDR3 rearrangement. For each sample, productive Simpson clonality was calculated by taking the square root of Simpson's diversity index across productive rearrangements. The table was pulled from immuneACCESS by TCRdb, which kept in-frame rearrangements only. Such tables lose some clones; where checked, under half of the loss comes from unresolved V genes, and the rest has no known cause. V, J and clone size reflect that table, while D and trimming were determined from the DNA. Across this sample there are 55,000 to 75,000 clones, with about nine tenths seen only once. The ten most abundant clones make up roughly 3.2% of the sample.

V sheds 4 bases and J sheds 4 bases, leaving 20 bases between their ends. The CDR3 starts with the cysteine, ends with the phenylalanine, and has 16 residues. The only DNA kept is the CDR3, 48 bases in frame from the first base. Based on the germline V gene, the CDR1 and CDR2 sequences are SNHLY and FYNNEI. Whole blood was collected in K2EDTA tubes by collaborating institutions according to the institutions' own protocols. For TCRbeta analysis, collaborator samples were shipped as frozen whole blood, as isolated PBMCs, or as DNA extracted from either sample type. This TCR was recovered from a man aged 50 to 59 with active COVID-19. The receptor chain draws on TRBV2 and TRBJ2-7, and possibly TRBD1, on 7 matching bases. The sequencing input was peripheral blood. The nucleotide sequence is TGTGCCAGCAGTGGAGGACCGCCCAGGGGGGCGTACGAGCAGTACTTC. It translates to CASSGGPPRGAYEQYF.